These 12 T cell receptor beta chains share one sample of origin, sequenced in a study of blood T cells in healthy people across ages (dated by TCRdb to the mid-2010s). The library was generated by 5' RACE. For sequencing, an Illumina HiSeq 2500 was employed. A second PCR of about 7 to 12 cycles was run with a J-beta primer mix and a sample-barcoded 5' primer. TCRdb cleaned the public reads at Q25 with fastp, built clones with MiXCR and kept in-frame beta chains. Under each unique CDR3 protein, matching rows form one entry showing the most common genes and DNA. Recorded for this sample are about 730,000 distinct CDR3 sequences; more than 40% of them occurred a single time. The top ten hold 20% to 25% of the sample. Sequencing was done on a sample of blood. These receptors were obtained from a woman aged 55-69 years in good health.

The chain has TRBV11-2 and TRBJ2-5; D uncertain. The DNA end is more similar to TRBJ2-7, so the J call may be wrong. The CDR3 is 14 amino acids. Germline V gene lookup returns CDR1 SGHAT and CDR2 FQNNGV. The CDR3 bases are TGTGCCAGCAGCTTAAGACGGAAGACCTACGAGCAGTACTTC. Encoded protein: CASSLRRKTYEQYF.

This rearrangement joins TRBV12-3 or TRBV12-4 to TRBJ2-3; 7 nucleotides agree with TRBD1. The junction had 9 bases not matched to a gene; V was cut back by 6 bases and J by 0 bases. The CDR3 contains 16 residues. In nucleotides, the CDR3 is TGTGCCAGCAGAAGGACAGGCTCTCCTAGCACAGATACGCAGTATTTT. Translating it yields CASRRTGSPSTDTQYF.

The chain joins TRBV3-1 to TRBJ2-5; 9 nucleotides match TRBD1. V lost 4 bases to trimming and J lost 2 bases; unmatched junction nucleotides: 5. Germline values: CDR1 LGHDT, CDR2 YNNKEL (reference sequence). The CDR3 loop spans 15 amino acids. The CDR3 DNA reads as TGTGCCAGCAGCCGTTGGGACAGGGCACAAGAGACCCAGTACTTC. Residues: CASSRWDRAQETQYF.

In its sample, this clonotype was seen many times. The rearrangement uses TRBV18 and TRBJ1-2; D uncertain. Deletions cut 6 bases from V and 4 bases from J, with 12 bases between. The CDR3 contains 13 residues. Per the germline V gene, CDR1 is KGHSH and CDR2 is LQKENI. The CDR3 sequence: CASSSTKGYGYTF. The CDR3 bases are TGTGCCAGCTCTTCGACAAAGGGCTATGGCTACACCTTC.

The rearrangement uses TRBV20-1 and TRBJ1-5, with a tentative D call TRBD1 (5 bases). Germline values: CDR1 DFQATT, CDR2 SNEGSKA (reference sequence). The V end lost 6 bases, the J end lost 9 bases, and 18 bases lay between the germline ends. The CDR3 runs 13 residues. The CDR3 here is CSAWGRAGTPQHF. CDR3 coding DNA: TGCAGTGCCTGGGGCAGGGCCGGAACGCCCCAGCATTTT.

The rearrangement uses TRBV7-3 and TRBJ2-1; D is tentatively TRBD1 or TRBD2 (6 bases each). There are 16 residues in the CDR3. Deletions cut 2 bases from V and 0 bases from J, with 11 bases between. CDR1 is SGHTA, CDR2 FQGTGA, per germline. The DNA for the CDR3 is TGTGCCAGCAGCTTATTGGGGGGCGCCTCCTACAATGAGCAGTTCTTC. Its translation is CASSLLGGASYNEQFF.

In regard to this clonotype: Relative to the germline gene, one junction end is altered; a read error may explain this. CDR3 sequence: CAASRDPGVLSYEQYF. The CDR3 DNA follows: TGTGCCGCCAGCAGAGACCCAGGGGTACTCTCCTACGAGCAGTACTTC. The chain combines TRBV15 with TRBJ2-7; possible D gene TRBD1, 6 bases. The CDR3 length is 16 residues. Germline CDR1 is LNHNV and CDR2 is YYDKDF (reference sequence).

The chain uses TRBV5-1 and TRBJ2-6; 7 bases line up with TRBD1. The germline CDR1 and CDR2 sequences are SGHRS and YFSETQ. The CDR3 runs to 15 residues. After removal of 0 bases from V and 10 bases from J, the junction contained 7 bases not matched to a gene. CDR3 sequence: CASSLGDREENVLTF. The DNA for the CDR3 is TGCGCCAGCAGCTTGGGCGACAGGGAAGAAAACGTCCTGACTTTC.

This clonotype was seen repeatedly, ten times or more. V and J are TRBV29-1 and TRBJ2-6, with 12 positions matching TRBD1. The CDR3 has 18 amino acids. Per germline, CDR1 SQVTM and CDR2 ANQGSEA. Trimming at V came to 6 bases and at J to 2 bases, leaving 11 bases not matched to a gene. CDR3 coding DNA: TGCAGCGTCGTTGATGATGGGACAGGGGGCACTGGGGCCAACGTCCTGACTTTC. It yields the protein CSVVDDGTGGTGANVLTF. Together with reference TRBV29-1 and TRBJ2-6, the CDR3 gives the full variable domain: SAVISQKPSRDICQRGTSLTIQCQVDSQVTMMFWYRQQPGQSLTLIATANQGSEATYESGFVIDKFPISRPNLTFSTLTVSNMSPEDSSIYLCSVVDDGTGGTGANVLTFGAGSRLTVL.

This rearrangement joins TRBV27 to TRBJ1-1; 9 positions agree with TRBD1. This CDR3 is built from 16 residues. J gave up 6 bases and V 1 base, and 9 bases lay outside the gene matches. Germline values: CDR1 MNHEY, CDR2 SMNVEV (reference sequence). This chain's CDR3 is CASSLCGQGRDAEAFF. The CDR3 DNA reads as TGTGCCAGCAGTTTATGTGGACAGGGGAGAGATGCTGAAGCTTTCTTT.

This rearrangement joins TRBV12-3 or TRBV12-4 to TRBJ2-1, with 11 bases lining up with TRBD2. The CDR3 covers 17 residues. With V trimmed by 0 bases and J by 4 bases, 5 bases remained unmatched. The CDR3 here is CASSLASGLAVYNEQFF. In DNA, the CDR3 is TGTGCCAGCAGTTTAGCGTCGGGACTAGCGGTGTACAATGAGCAGTTCTTC.

The chain recombines TRBV5-1 with TRBJ2-1, with 10 bases fitting TRBD1. The CDR3 extends over 17 amino acids. Germline V gene lookup returns CDR1 SGHRS and CDR2 YFSETQ. J gave up 4 bases and V 0 bases, and 7 bases lay outside the gene matches. The CDR3 coding sequence is TGCGCCAGCAGCTTGGCCAAGACAGGGGGCGGGTACAATGAGCAGTTCTTC. Amino acids: CASSLAKTGGGYNEQFF.